These T cell receptor beta chains were read from a single sample in a study of CD8+ T cells in alopecia areata. Here immunoSEQ multiplex PCR was the method, and the copy in TCRdb shows in-frame clones only, minus some. The data contain about 130,000 clones, over 50% of them singletons. The source was CD4+ T cells sorted from blood, collected at week 0. These receptors were collected from a human donor with alopecia areata. The CDR3 runs from the conserved cysteine through the conserved F or W. Each record gives: J gene, D gene, V gene, clone size, CDR3 DNA, CDR3 protein. The D gene is left open where the match is weak. A clone size is listed for some rows: how often the clone was seen (once, few, many), or a class if it is expanded.

>TRBJ2-3|TRBD1|TRBV7-6|.
TGTGCCAGCAGCTCCCAACAGGGGGGAACAGATACGCAGTATTTT
CASSSQQGGTDTQYF
>TRBJ2-2|.|TRBV5-1|.
TGCGCCAGCAGGGTTTCAGTTTCGAACACCGGGGAGCTGTTTTTT
CASRVSVSNTGELFF
>TRBJ1-1|.|TRBV29-1|few
TGCAGCGTTGAATGGCCCAGGCCGGTGAACACTGAAGCTTTCTTT
CSVEWPRPVNTEAFF
>TRBJ1-2|.|TRBV7-9|.
TGTGCCAGCAGCTTAGCAGGGAGGAGGATTCATGGCTACACCTTC
CASSLAGRRIHGYTF
>TRBJ1-5|.|TRBV19|.
TGTGCCAGTAGGAAACACCTTAGCAATCAGCCCCAGCATTTT
CASRKHLSNQPQHF
>TRBJ2-5|TRBD2|TRBV5-1|.
TGCGCCAGCAGTACCAACTCCCTAGCGGGGGGCTGGGAGACCCAGTACTTC
CASSTNSLAGGWETQYF
>TRBJ2-7|.|TRBV15|.
TGTGCCACCAGCAGAGATCAATGGTACGAGCAGTACTTC
CATSRDQWYEQYF
>TRBJ2-1|TRBD1|TRBV6-5|.
TGTGCCAGCAGTTCCCGACCGACAGGGGCGCGCAATGAGCAGTTCTTC
CASSSRPTGARNEQFF
>TRBJ1-1|TRBD1|TRBV7-9|few
TGTGCCAGCAGCGACAGGGGTGAAGCTTTCTTT
CASSDRGEAFF
>TRBJ2-7|.|TRBV7-8|.
TGTGCCAGCAGCCCGAGCTCCTACGAGCAGTACTTC
CASSPSSYEQYF
>TRBJ2-7|.|TRBV5-1|.
TGCGCCAGCAGCTTGGGCCCCGTTACCTACGAGCAGTACTTC
CASSLGPVTYEQYF
>TRBJ1-2|TRBD1|TRBV5-1|.
TGCGCCAGCAGCTCGGACAGGGCGACGGGCTACACCTTC
CASSSDRATGYTF
>TRBJ2-7|.|TRBV5-1|few
TGCGCCAGCAGGGGACAGGAGCGGGAGAGGTCCTACGAGCAGTACTTC
CASRGQERERSYEQYF
>TRBJ2-1|.|TRBV5-1|few
TGCGCCAGCAGCTTGGACGGGGGAGTAGCCTACAATGAGCAGTTCTTC
CASSLDGGVAYNEQFF
>TRBJ1-2|.|TRBV7-2|few
TGTGCCAGCAGTTTGGACAGTTATGGCTACACCTTC
CASSLDSYGYTF
>TRBJ2-5|TRBD2|TRBV7-2|once
TGTGCCAGCAGCCCCTATCCTAGCGGGGGCCAAGAGACCCAGTACTTC
CASSPYPSGGQETQYF
>TRBJ2-5|.|TRBV25-1|few
TGTGCCAGCAGTGCCCCTCCCGTGGATCGGGGGATTCAAGAGACCCAGTACTTC
CASSAPPVDRGIQETQYF
>TRBJ1-2|.|TRBV5-1|few
TGCGCCAGCAGCTTCCCAGGGAAATACGATGGCTACACCTTC
CASSFPGKYDGYTF
>TRBJ1-1|.|TRBV7-6|.
TGTGCCAGCAGCTCAGGTGGGGGGCGCGTTGGCTTGAACACTGAAGCTTTCTTT
CASSSGGGRVGLNTEAFF
>TRBJ1-5|.|TRBV5-1|.
TGCGCCAGCAGCTTGGCCTCAGGAGCGCAGCCCCAGCATTTT
CASSLASGAQPQHF
>TRBJ1-4|.|TRBV2|many
TGTGCCAGTCAAGAGACCCGATCGGATCGAGAAAAACTGTTTTTT
CASQETRSDREKLFF
>TRBJ2-1|TRBD2|TRBV18|few
TGTGCCAGCTCACCACGTCCCCTAGCGGGGGGGTCCTACAATGAGCAGTTCTTC
CASSPRPLAGGSYNEQFF
>TRBJ1-1|.|TRBV7-9|.
TGTGCCAGCAGCTTAAGTCAAAACACTGAAGCTTTCTTT
CASSLSQNTEAFF
>TRBJ2-7|TRBD1|TRBV6-6|few
TGTGCCAGCAGTTACTCCCGGACAGGAACGAGGGGCGAGCAGTACTTC
CASSYSRTGTRGEQYF
>TRBJ2-3|.|TRBV2|few
TGTGCCAGCACCTCACGGGAAATGAATACGCAGTATTTT
CASTSREMNTQYF
>TRBJ2-7|.|TRBV7-2|.
TGTGCCAGCAGCTTAGCGGCTATCCCCGGATTAGTCTACGAGCAGTACTTC
CASSLAAIPGLVYEQYF
>TRBJ2-1|.|TRBV30|few
TGTGCCTGGCGGCGAACCTACAATGAGCAGTTCTTC
CAWRRTYNEQFF
>TRBJ1-4|.|TRBV5-6|.
TGTGCCAGCAGCGTGGACGGGCGAAAACTGTTTTTT
CASSVDGRKLFF
>TRBJ2-7|.|TRBV5-1|.
TGCGCCAGCAGCTTGGCCGGTTTGGGGGACTCCTACGAGCAGTACTTC
CASSLAGLGDSYEQYF
>TRBJ2-7|TRBD2|TRBV10-3|.
TGTGCCATCAGTGAGTCGATGGGGGGGACCAAGAGCTCCTACGAGCAGTACTTC
CAISESMGGTKSSYEQYF
>TRBJ1-1|.|TRBV6-5|.
TGTGCCAGCAGTTACACCCTCGAGGTGAACACTGAAGCTTTCTTT
CASSYTLEVNTEAFF
>TRBJ2-3|TRBD2|TRBV7-2|.
TGTGCCAGCAGCCTGCCTAGCGGTCCCACAGATACGCAGTATTTT
CASSLPSGPTDTQYF
>TRBJ2-5|.|TRBV11-2|.
TGTGCCAGCAGCCTCCGACTAGGAAGGGCCCAAGAGACCCAGTACTTC
CASSLRLGRAQETQYF
>TRBJ1-2|TRBD1|TRBV11-2|.
TGTGCCAGCAGCCAAGACTCCGGGACAGGGGTGGACTATGGCTACACCTTC
CASSQDSGTGVDYGYTF
>TRBJ2-1|TRBD2|TRBV7-3|few
TGTGCCAGCAGCCCAACCGTGGGGACTATAAACAATGAGCAGTTCTTC
CASSPTVGTINNEQFF
>TRBJ1-2|TRBD1|TRBV2|many
TGTGCCAGCAGTACGGACAGGGGTGGCTATGGCTACACCTTC
CASSTDRGGYGYTF
>TRBJ1-3|TRBD1|TRBV7-2|.
TGTGCCAGCAGCACGGGACAGGGGGTTAGAAACACCATATATTTT
CASSTGQGVRNTIYF
>TRBJ2-5|.|TRBV7-9|.
TGTGCCAGCAGCCCTAGTGGTATTGGACAAGAGACCCAGTACTTC
CASSPSGIGQETQYF
>TRBJ1-2|.|TRBV18|.
TGTGCCAGCTCACCTGGACAGTCAGGATATGGCTACACCTTC
CASSPGQSGYGYTF
>TRBJ1-3|.|TRBV13|.
TGTGCCAGCGAGTCAAACACCATATATTTT
CASESNTIYF
>TRBJ2-1|.|TRBV11-2|few
TGTGCCAGCAGCTTAAGGTTTCCGGGGGGCGTCTACAATGAGCAGTTCTTC
CASSLRFPGGVYNEQFF
>TRBJ2-5|.|TRBV4-2|.
TGTGCCAGCAGCCCATCCTCGGAGACCCAGTACTTC
CASSPSSETQYF
>TRBJ1-2|.|TRBV7-8|few
TGTGCCAGCAGCTTAGCCACGGGAAACTATGGCTACACCTTC
CASSLATGNYGYTF
>TRBJ2-1|TRBD2|TRBV7-2|few
TGTGCCAGCAGCTTAGTGGGACTAGACGGGTTCTTC
CASSLVGLDGFF
>TRBJ2-1|.|TRBV28|.
TGTGCCAGCAGTTTATCCGTCGGGATTAGCGGCAACAATGAGCAGTTCTTC
CASSLSVGISGNNEQFF
>TRBJ2-1|TRBD1|TRBV5-1|.
TGCGCCAGCAGCCCGACAGGGAATGAGCAGTTCTTC
CASSPTGNEQFF
>TRBJ2-2|TRBD2|TRBV5-4|.
TGTGCCAGCAGCCACCCGACTAGCGGGTCGTCCGGGGAGCTGTTTTTT
CASSHPTSGSSGELFF
>TRBJ1-2|.|TRBV15|few
TGTGCCACCAGCAGAGACAGCGTATATGGCTACACCTTC
CATSRDSVYGYTF
>TRBJ2-7|.|TRBV4-3|.
TGCGCCAGCAGCCAAGATTTGGCAGGGGTCTCCTACGAGCAGTACTTC
CASSQDLAGVSYEQYF
>TRBJ2-2|.|TRBV25-1|few
TGTGCCAGCAGGGAAGGTCGTGGGGAGCTGTTTTTT
CASREGRGELFF
>TRBJ2-1|.|TRBV29-1|.
TGCAGCGTTGAAGCGCGGAGCGGGTGGAATGAGCAGTTCTTC
CSVEARSGWNEQFF
>TRBJ1-5|.|TRBV30|few
TGTGCCTGGAACCTACGGGGGAATCAGCCCCAGCATTTT
CAWNLRGNQPQHF
>TRBJ2-2|.|TRBV7-7|.
TGTGCCAGCAGCCCAACAGGATGGGAGCTGTTTTTT
CASSPTGWELFF